The 26 T cell receptor beta chains below were found in one sample sequenced in a study of T cell changes during pregnancy in multiple sclerosis. The table came from immunoSEQ multiplex PCR; TCRdb's copy has only in-frame clones and leaves some out. This sample yields some 73,000 clones, of which 85% to 95% are seen a single time; over 2.5% belongs to the top ten. This specimen was peripheral blood, taken in the third trimester of pregnancy. The receptors shown here come from a female donor in good health, enrolled as a control in a pregnancy study.

V is TRBV18 and J is TRBJ2-1, with 14 positions matching TRBD2. Losses at the gene ends were 5 bases for V and 6 bases for J; bases not matched to a gene: 9. The germline gives CDR1 KGHSH, CDR2 LQKENI. The CDR3 covers 17 residues. The chain's CDR3 is CASSWAGLAGGPNEQFF. DNA for the CDR3: TGTGCCAGCTCATGGGCCGGACTAGCGGGAGGCCCCAATGAGCAGTTCTTC.

V and J are TRBV7-6 and TRBJ2-1, with 8 bases aligning to TRBD2. The CDR3 is 17 residues long. CDR1 is SGHVS and CDR2 is FNYEAQ in the germline V gene. Trimming took 5 bases from V and 4 from J; bases not matched to a gene: 13. CDR3 amino acids: CASSRAGLAGGYNEQFF. CDR3 sequence (DNA): TGTGCCAGCAGCCGCGCTGGCCTGGCGGGGGGATACAATGAGCAGTTCTTC. The whole variable domain, filled in from reference TRBV7-6 and TRBJ2-1, reads GAGVSQSPRYKVTKRGQDVALRCDPISGHVSLYWYRQALGQGPEFLTYFNYEAQQDKSGLPNDRFSAERPEGSISTLTIQRTEQRDSAMYRCASSRAGLAGGYNEQFFGPGTRLTVL.

The chain is built from TRBV4-1 and TRBJ2-1; the match to TRBD2 covers 8 bases. The J segment lost 5 bases and the V segment lost 4 bases, leaving 10 bases of the junction unmatched. Per the germline V gene, CDR1 is MGHRA and CDR2 is YSYEKL. The CDR3 is 16 residues long. CDR3 in DNA: TGCGCCAGCAGCCCTCGGGGGGGCGTAATCGACAATGAGCAGTTCTTC. It specifies CASSPRGGVIDNEQFF.

The chain joins TRBV28 to TRBJ1-2; 7 bases are shared with TRBD1. CDR1 is MDHEN and CDR2 is SYDVKM in the germline V gene. The CDR3 sequence is 13 residues long. V dropped 7 bases and J dropped 4; count of bases not matched to a gene: 6. CDR3 bases: TGTGCCAGCAAGGGGGCCCCCATCTATGGCTACACCTTC. This gives the protein CASKGAPIYGYTF.

The gene calls are TRBV5-3 and TRBJ1-4; D might be TRBD1 (6 bases). TRBV5-3 is given ORF status, its function remaining uncertain. The CDR3 has 14 amino acids. V was cut by 4 bases and J by 8 bases, with 15 bases left in between. CDR3 bases: TGTGCCAGAAGCATAAACAGGGAGGGCGAAAAACTGTTTTTT. Its protein is CARSINREGEKLFF.

This sequence joins TRBV7-2 and TRBJ1-1; D is unresolved. V was clipped by 1 base and J by 5 bases, with 17 bases between them. Germline V gives CDR1 SGHTA, CDR2 FQGNSA. The CDR3 has 16 residues. The CDR3 bases are TGTGCCAGCAGCTTAGAAGAGGTATTGGTCGGTACTGAAGCTTTCTTT. It specifies CASSLEEVLVGTEAFF.

The chain couples TRBV28 to TRBJ1-4, with D possibly matching TRBD1 (5 bases). Germline values: CDR1 MDHEN, CDR2 SYDVKM. V was pared by 7 bases and J by 5 bases, with 11 bases between. The CDR3 covers 13 residues. The CDR3 protein is CASTGGTNEKLFF. CDR3 coding DNA: TGTGCCAGCACGGGGGGTACAAATGAAAAACTGTTTTTT.

The chain combines TRBV7-2 with TRBJ2-1; 9 positions agree with TRBD2. Germline-derived CDR1 and CDR2 are SGHTA and FQGNSA. V shed 2 bases, J shed 2 bases, and the junction held 1 base outside the gene matches. The CDR3 has 15 residues. The CDR3 region has the DNA TGTGCCAGCAGCTTACTAGCGGGGCCCTACAATGAGCAGTTCTTC. Amino acid sequence: CASSLLAGPYNEQFF. The entire variable domain, with the rest obtained from reference TRBV7-2 and TRBJ2-1, is as follows: GAGVSQSPSNKVTEKGKDVELRCDPISGHTALYWYRQSLGQGLEFLIYFQGNSAPDKSGLPSDRFSAERTGGSVSTLTIQRTQQEDSAVYLCASSLLAGPYNEQFFGPGTRLTVL.

This rearrangement joins TRBV7-9 to TRBJ2-7; 8 nucleotides match TRBD2. The CDR3 has 13 residues. Unmatched junction bases numbered 9, after V lost 10 bases and J lost 4 bases. Per germline, CDR1 SEHNR and CDR2 FQNEAQ (reference sequence). The CDR3 is CATTTTSAYEQYF. CDR3 nucleotides: TGTGCCACGACGACGACTAGCGCTTACGAGCAGTACTTC.

V and J are TRBV5-1 and TRBJ2-1, with D maybe TRBD2 (5 bases). The CDR3 sequence is 15 residues long. CDR1 is SGHRS, CDR2 YFSETQ, per germline. The V and J ends lost 0 bases and 2 bases respectively, with 9 bases between them. CDR3 DNA: TGCGCCAGCAGCTTGGCGGGGTTCCCCTACAATGAGCAGTTCTTC. It specifies CASSLAGFPYNEQFF.

The chain combines TRBV10-3 with TRBJ2-5, with 8 bases identical to TRBD2. The V gene end was trimmed by 8 bases and the J gene end by 5 bases; junction bases not matched to a gene: 13. The CDR3 totals 15 residues. Germline CDR1 reads ENHRY; CDR2 reads SYGVKD. The CDR3 reads CAIGYSGGPGETQYF. The DNA of the CDR3 is TGTGCCATCGGCTATTCGGGGGGGCCGGGGGAGACCCAGTACTTC.

This chain uses TRBV27 with TRBJ2-3; the match to TRBD1 covers 7 bases. Germline CDR1 is MNHEY and CDR2 is SMNVEV (reference sequence). The CDR3 extends over 15 amino acids. The V and J ends lost 5 bases and 8 bases, in that order; junction bases with no gene match: 13. The CDR3 is CASSLSGTALVTQYF. The CDR3 coding sequence is TGTGCCAGCAGTCTGAGTGGGACAGCCTTGGTTACGCAGTATTTT.

This clone has just one count. The chain carries TRBV27 and TRBJ1-6, with TRBD1 as a possible D gene (5 bases). Trimming pared 3 bases from V and 9 bases from J, leaving 15 bases between. Per germline, CDR1 MNHEY and CDR2 SMNVEV (reference sequence). This CDR3 spans 15 amino acids. The CDR3 nucleotides are TGTGCCAGCAGTTTTTCCCGGGGGTCTGGTTCACCCCTCCACTTT. It yields the protein CASSFSRGSGSPLHF.

The chain combines TRBV7-2 with TRBJ2-7; 8 nucleotides agree with TRBD1. CDR3 length: 14 amino acids. Germline CDR1 is SGHTA and CDR2 is FQGNSA. The J segment lost 5 bases and the V segment lost 5 bases, leaving 8 bases of the junction unmatched. CDR3: CASSKDRASDEQYF. CDR3 coding DNA: TGTGCCAGCAGCAAGGACAGGGCTTCCGACGAGCAGTACTTC.

This sequence joins TRBV5-1 and TRBJ1-2; 9 nucleotides agree with TRBD1. The CDR3 covers 15 residues. Germline CDR1 and CDR2: SGHRS and YFSETQ. The trim removed 3 bases at V and 8 bases at J, leaving 11 bases unmatched. The CDR3 protein is CASSSGQGRFGGYTF. CDR3 coding DNA: TGCGCCAGCAGCTCCGGACAGGGGAGGTTCGGGGGCTACACCTTC.

V gene TRBV28 combines with J gene TRBJ2-2; D is unresolved. CDR1 and CDR2 from the germline V gene are MDHEN and SYDVKM. Trimming cost V 5 bases and J 4 bases, with 20 bases left between them. The CDR3 contains 17 residues. As DNA, the CDR3 is TGTGCCAGCAGTACTATCGGGTCCTCAGAAGGCACCGGGGAGCTGTTTTTT. Amino acids: CASSTIGSSEGTGELFF.

This chain connects TRBV7-9 to TRBJ2-7; D may be TRBD1 (5 bases). CDR1 is SEHNR and CDR2 is FQNEAQ in the germline V gene (reference sequence). V was trimmed by 1 base and J by 5 bases, leaving 12 bases between them. The CDR3 is 14 residues long. The CDR3: CASSLEPQVDEQYF. CDR3 nucleotides: TGTGCCAGCAGCTTAGAGCCACAGGTGGACGAGCAGTACTTC.

This clone was recorded a few times. Other DNA sequences in this sample translate to the same CDR3. The chain carries TRBV12-5 and TRBJ1-1; no clear D. This CDR3 has 13 amino acids. V dropped 1 base and J dropped 4 bases, with 7 bases sitting between them. The germline V gene encodes CDR1 LGHNT and CDR2 FRNRAP. CDR3 in amino acids: CASGLGGGTEAFF. As DNA, the CDR3 is TGTGCTAGTGGTTTGGGAGGAGGCACTGAAGCTTTCTTT.

This chain's CDR3 is CASSEETGSGYTF. The DNA of the CDR3 is TGCGCCAGCAGTGAAGAAACAGGGTCTGGCTACACCTTC. The gene calls are TRBV10-1 and TRBJ1-2; weak D call: TRBD1 (6 bases). V lost 3 bases and J lost 7, with 12 bases in between. The CDR3 consists of 13 residues. Germline V gives CDR1 WNHNN, CDR2 SYGVQD (reference sequence).

This chain connects TRBV25-1 to TRBJ2-3, with TRBD2 matching over 7 bases. V shed 4 bases and J 7 bases; nucleotides not matched to a gene: 5. The CDR3 loop spans 13 amino acids. The V gene's germline CDR1 is MGHDK and CDR2 SYGVNS. The CDR3 nucleotides read TGTGCCAGCAGTGCGACTAGCCCGTATACGCAGTATTTT. This encodes CASSATSPYTQYF.

Concerning this clone: Other DNA variants within this sample encode the same CDR3. The chain joins TRBV6-1 to TRBJ1-5, with 10 bases that match TRBD1. The CDR3 totals 13 residues. Germline V CDR1 and CDR2: MNHNS, SASEGT. This chain's CDR3 is CSGGTGDYQPQHF. The CDR3 DNA is TGTTCGGGCGGGACAGGGGATTATCAGCCCCAGCATTTT.

The V call is TRBV10-1, the J call TRBJ2-1; 8 nucleotides line up with TRBD2. Germline CDR1 and CDR2: WNHNN and SYGVQD (reference sequence). This CDR3 is 14 amino acids long. Losses at the gene ends were 5 bases for V and 6 bases for J; bases not matched to a gene: 6. The CDR3 bases are TGCGCCAGCAGTAAAGTAGCGGGGTCCAATGAGCAGTTCTTC. Protein product: CASSKVAGSNEQFF.

This chain joins TRBV7-8 and TRBJ1-3, with D possibly matching TRBD1 (5 bases). The CDR3 sequence is 17 residues long. V gave up 5 bases and J gave up 0 bases, with 17 bases separating them. Germline CDR1 SGHVS, CDR2 FQNEAQ. The CDR3 nucleotides are TGTGCCAGCAGCCCATACGGGGGGTCAAGCTCTGGAAACACCATATATTTT. Its translation is CASSPYGGSSSGNTIYF.

This chain joins TRBV10-3 and TRBJ2-7; D is perhaps TRBD2 (5 bases). Trimming cost V 7 bases and J 1 base, with 14 bases left between them. This CDR3 region has 14 residues. Germline V gene lookup returns CDR1 ENHRY and CDR2 SYGVKD. CDR3 sequence: CAINGRADSYEQYF. The CDR3 bases are TGTGCCATCAATGGGAGAGCCGATTCCTACGAGCAGTACTTC.

This chain uses TRBV7-9 with TRBJ2-3; TRBD2 aligns across 11 bases. V dropped 1 base and J dropped 5; count of bases not matched to a gene: 8. Germline V gene data show CDR1 as SEHNR and CDR2 as FQNEAQ (reference sequence). The CDR3 contains 17 residues. CDR3 sequence (DNA): TGTGCCAGCAGCTTAGATGGGGGACTAGCGGTGGGAGATACGCAGTATTTT. Translation: CASSLDGGLAVGDTQYF. The full variable domain, with the rest looked up from reference TRBV7-9 and TRBJ2-3, is DTGVSQNPRHKITKRGQNVTFRCDPISEHNRLYWYRQTLGQGPEFLTYFQNEAQLEKSRLLSDRFSAERPKGSFSTLEIQRTEQGDSAMYLCASSLDGGLAVGDTQYFGPGTRLTVL.

The gene calls are TRBV7-2 and TRBJ2-4; D not resolved. The germline V gene encodes CDR1 SGHTA and CDR2 FQGNSA. V shed 5 bases and J shed 6 bases, with 8 bases lying between them. The CDR3 contains 12 residues. CDR3 nucleotide sequence: TGTGCCAGCAGCCTCTCCCTAAACATTCAGTACTTC. Its protein product is CASSLSLNIQYF.